The clone carrying this TCR beta chain occurred a few times. Its antigen remains unknown. The data are from a study of post-analysis software for immune sequencing data. Across the whole study: The cohort encompassed relapsing-remitting, secondary progressive and progressive-relapsing multiple sclerosis disease courses. Study findings and constraints: The normalized Chao1 diversity of multiple sclerosis patients was significantly lower than that of controls. Compared with controls, patients had more of five TRBV segments, including TRBV5-6, TRBV5-1 and TRBV20-1.

Tagging with unique molecular identifiers was a feature of the TCR beta cDNA libraries. cDNA molecules numbering some 500,000 came from approximately 1 to 10 million T cells. TCRdb processed the PCR reads anew with MiXCR; each CDR3 protein has one entry. The sample lists a few hundred thousand distinct CDR3 sequences, 36% occurring once. This CDR3 is 15 amino acids long. Germline V gene lookup returns CDR1 MNHEY and CDR2 SVGEGT. The V gene lost 6 bases and the J gene lost 4 bases, with 18 bases spanning the gap. This sequence was found in a girl between 10 and 17 years old with multiple sclerosis. Sequencing was carried out using blood. The chain combines TRBV6-2 or TRBV6-3 with TRBJ1-2, with a weak D call TRBD1 (5 bases). The DNA for the CDR3 is TGTGCCAGCAGGCTCTGGGACGGAGAGGCCTATGGCTACACCTTC. Amino acid sequence: CASRLWDGEAYGYTF.